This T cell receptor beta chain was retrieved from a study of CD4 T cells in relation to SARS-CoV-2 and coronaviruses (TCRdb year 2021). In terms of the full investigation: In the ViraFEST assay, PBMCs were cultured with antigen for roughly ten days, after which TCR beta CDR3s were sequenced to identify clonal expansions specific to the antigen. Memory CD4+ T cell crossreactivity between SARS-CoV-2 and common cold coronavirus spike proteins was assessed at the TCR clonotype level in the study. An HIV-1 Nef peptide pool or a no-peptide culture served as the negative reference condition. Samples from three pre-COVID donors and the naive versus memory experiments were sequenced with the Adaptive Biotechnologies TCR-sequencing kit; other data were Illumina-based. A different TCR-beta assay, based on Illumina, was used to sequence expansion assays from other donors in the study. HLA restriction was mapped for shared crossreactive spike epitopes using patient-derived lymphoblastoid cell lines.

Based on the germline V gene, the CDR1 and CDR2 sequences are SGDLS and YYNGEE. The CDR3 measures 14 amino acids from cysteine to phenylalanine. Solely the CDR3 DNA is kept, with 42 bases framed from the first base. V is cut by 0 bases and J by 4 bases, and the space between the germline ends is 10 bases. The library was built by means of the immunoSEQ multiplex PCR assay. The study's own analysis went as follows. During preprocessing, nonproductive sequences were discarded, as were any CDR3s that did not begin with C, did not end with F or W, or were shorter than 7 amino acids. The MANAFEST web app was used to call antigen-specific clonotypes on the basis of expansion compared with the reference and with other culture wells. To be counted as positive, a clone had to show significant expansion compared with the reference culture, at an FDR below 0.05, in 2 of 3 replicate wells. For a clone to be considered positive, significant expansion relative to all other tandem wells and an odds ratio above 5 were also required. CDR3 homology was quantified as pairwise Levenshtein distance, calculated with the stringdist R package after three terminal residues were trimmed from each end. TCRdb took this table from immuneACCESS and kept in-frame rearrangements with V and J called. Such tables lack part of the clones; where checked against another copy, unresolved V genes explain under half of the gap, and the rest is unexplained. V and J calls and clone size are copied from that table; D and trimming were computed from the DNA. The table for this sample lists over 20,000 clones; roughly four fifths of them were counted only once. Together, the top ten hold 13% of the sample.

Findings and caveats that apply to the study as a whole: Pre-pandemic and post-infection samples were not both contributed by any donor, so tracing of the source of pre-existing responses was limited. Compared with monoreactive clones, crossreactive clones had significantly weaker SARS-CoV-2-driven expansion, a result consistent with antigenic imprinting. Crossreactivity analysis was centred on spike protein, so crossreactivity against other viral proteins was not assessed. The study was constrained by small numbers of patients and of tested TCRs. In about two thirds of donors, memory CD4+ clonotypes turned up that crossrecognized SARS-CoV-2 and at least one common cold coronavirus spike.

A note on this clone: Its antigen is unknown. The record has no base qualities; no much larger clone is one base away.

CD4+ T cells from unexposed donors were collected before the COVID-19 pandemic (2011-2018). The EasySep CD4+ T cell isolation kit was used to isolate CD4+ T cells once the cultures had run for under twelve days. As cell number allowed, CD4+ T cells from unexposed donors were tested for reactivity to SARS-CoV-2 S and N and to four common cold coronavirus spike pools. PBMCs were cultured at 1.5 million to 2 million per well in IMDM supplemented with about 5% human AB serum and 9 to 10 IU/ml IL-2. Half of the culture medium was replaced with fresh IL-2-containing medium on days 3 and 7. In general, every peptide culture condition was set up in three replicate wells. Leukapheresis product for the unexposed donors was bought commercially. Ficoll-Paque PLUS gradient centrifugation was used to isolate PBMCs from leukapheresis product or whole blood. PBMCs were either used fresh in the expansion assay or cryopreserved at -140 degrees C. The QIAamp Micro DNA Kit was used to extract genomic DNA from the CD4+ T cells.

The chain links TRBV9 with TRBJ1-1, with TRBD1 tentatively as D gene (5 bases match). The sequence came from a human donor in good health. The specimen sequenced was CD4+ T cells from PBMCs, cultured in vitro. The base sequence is TGTGCCAGCAGCGTAGTACAGGCAAGCACTGAAGCTTTCTTT. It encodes CASSVVQASTEAFF. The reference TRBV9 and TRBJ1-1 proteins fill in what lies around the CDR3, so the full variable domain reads DSGVTQTPKHLITATGQRVTLRCSPRSGDLSVYWYQQSLDQGLQFLIQYYNGEERAKGNILERFSAQQFPDLHSELNLSSLELGDSALYFCASSVVQASTEAFFGQGTRLTVV.